Shown below are 3 T cell receptor beta chains from a single sample sequenced in a study of control samples from healthy donors and cancer patients. Sequencing was performed with immunoSEQ multiplex PCR; in TCRdb, only in-frame clones are kept and a portion is missing. The top ten hold 4.5% to 6% of the sample, which has 150,000 to 200,000 clones, just over 85% seen once. Sequenced material: blood. These receptors were taken from a woman in her thirties in good health.

The chain carries TRBV7-9 and TRBJ1-1, with 7 bases fitting TRBD1. CDR1 is SEHNR and CDR2 is FQNEAQ in the germline V gene (reference sequence). Trimming removed 7 bases from V and 7 bases from J; junction bases left unmatched: 6. The CDR3 runs 12 residues. The CDR3 loop is CASIARGGEAFF. The CDR3 nucleotides read TGTGCCAGCATCGCCAGGGGGGGTGAAGCTTTCTTT.

The chain has TRBV3-1 (or the pseudogene TRBV3-2) and TRBJ2-1; D call uncertain. V dropped 0 bases and J dropped 12 bases, with 12 bases sitting between them. The length of the CDR3 is 13 residues. The germline gives CDR1 LGHDT, CDR2 YNNKEL (reference sequence). The CDR3 protein is CASSQDLGLTQFF. The CDR3, as DNA: TGTGCCAGCAGCCAAGATTTAGGTTTAACGCAGTTCTTC.

The chain recombines TRBV5-6 with TRBJ1-1; D is unclear. CDR3 length equals 13 residues. Germline V lookup: CDR1 SGHDT, CDR2 YYEEEE. Trimming cost V 4 bases and J 5 bases, with 12 bases left between them. CDR3 DNA: TGTGCCAGCAGCCCGGCCCGGAGGACTGAAGCTTTCTTT. Encoded protein: CASSPARRTEAFF.